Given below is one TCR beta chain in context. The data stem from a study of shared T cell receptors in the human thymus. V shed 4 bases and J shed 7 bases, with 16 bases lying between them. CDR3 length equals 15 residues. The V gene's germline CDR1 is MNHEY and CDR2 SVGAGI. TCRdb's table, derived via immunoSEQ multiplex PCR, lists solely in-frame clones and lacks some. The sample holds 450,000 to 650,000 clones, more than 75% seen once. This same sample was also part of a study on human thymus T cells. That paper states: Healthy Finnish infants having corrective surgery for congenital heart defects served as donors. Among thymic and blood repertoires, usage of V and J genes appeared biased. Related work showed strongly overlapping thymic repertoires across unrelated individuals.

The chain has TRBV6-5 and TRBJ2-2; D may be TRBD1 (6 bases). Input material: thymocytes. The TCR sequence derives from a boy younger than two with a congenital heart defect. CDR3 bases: TGTGCCAGCAGTTTCCCCGGGACAATCGGCGGGGAGCTGTTTTTT. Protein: CASSFPGTIGGELFF.